The T cell receptor beta chain under discussion was sequenced for a study of cytomegalovirus exposure and HLA in healthy donors. Whole-study results and caveats: TCR beta V segments were, for the most part, productive about 90% or about 30% of the time in an earlier analysis. Within a later analysis, the majority of CMV-associated TCR beta chains appeared HLA-restricted.

This clone was found a few times. No antigen is known for it. The length of the CDR3 is 15 residues. CDR1 MNHNS and CDR2 SASEGT come from the germline V gene. J gave up 1 base and V 11 bases, and 13 bases lay outside the gene matches. In the PCR, 60 Vbeta and 13 Jbeta primers were used. Measured with immunoSEQ multiplex PCR; TCRdb has only the in-frame clones, and not every one. Among more than 150,000 clones listed, over 70% were seen once. This clonotype originated in a man in his forties or fifties in good health and CMV-seropositive. The chain employs TRBV6-1 and TRBJ1-2; 7 bases fit TRBD1. Material for sequencing was PBMCs. The CDR3 loop is CAGPGTGTVNYGYTF. The CDR3 region has the DNA TGTGCCGGCCCGGGGACCGGGACAGTTAACTATGGCTACACCTTC.